This T cell receptor beta chain derives from a study of OX40 agonist ivuxolimab in advanced cancers. Overall study: Age averaged about 66 years (range roughly 23 to 85), and approximately 80% were male. Checkpoint inhibitors had been given previously to over 30% of patients.

Of note for this clone: What it binds is not known.

Study-level results: CD4+ T cells averaged fewer expanded clones than CD8+ T cells.

Only in-frame clones appear in the TCRdb table, and some are missing; sequencing was by immunoSEQ multiplex PCR. Among tens of thousands of clones, about four fifths were seen once, and the ten largest hold 20% to 25%. This CDR3 has 14 amino acids. Germline V gene data show CDR1 as SGHVS and CDR2 as FQNEAQ. The V gene end was trimmed by 3 bases and the J gene end by 6 bases; junction bases not matched to a gene: 1. The TCR was taken from an adult with an advanced solid tumor such as melanoma, head and neck, liver or kidney cancer. Source: CD4+ or CD8+ T cells sorted from blood, taken in a trial of the OX40 agonist ivuxolimab. The rearrangement joins TRBV7-8 to TRBJ2-1, with TRBD1 matching 11 bases. The CDR3 spells CASSLGTGGNEQFF. For the CDR3, the DNA is TGTGCCAGCAGCTTGGGGACAGGGGGCAATGAGCAGTTCTTC.